The 32 T cell receptor beta chains given below trace back to one sample, sequenced in a study of breast tumors, draining lymph nodes, adjacent tissues. Via MiXCR, TCRdb re-called the multiplex PCR reads, giving one row per CDR3 protein. The table includes about 63,000 distinct CDR3 sequences, 45% to 65% detected once. The sample taken for sequencing was breast tumor tissue. Source of these receptors: a female donor with breast cancer. Some clones in this sample may be carry-over from other donors' samples.

The J gene is TRBJ2-3, the V gene TRBV7-2; possibly TRBD1 for D (6 bases). V was cut by 3 bases and J by 1 base, with 11 bases left in between. This CDR3 region has 15 residues. Germline V gene data show CDR1 as SGHTA and CDR2 as FQGNSA. This CDR3 is CASSFLQGGTDTQYF. CDR3 sequence (DNA): TGTGCCAGCAGCTTCCTACAGGGAGGCACAGATACGCAGTATTTT.

As to this clonotype: A clone one base away is much larger, so this may be a read error. The J gene is TRBJ2-2, the V gene TRBV28; D is perhaps TRBD2 (5 bases). The CDR3 totals 15 residues. The germline V gene has CDR1 MDHEN and CDR2 SYDVKM. As DNA, the CDR3 is TGTGCCGGCAGTTTAGCCTCACTAGAGGCCGGGGAGCTGTTTTTT. It yields the protein CAGSLASLEAGELFF. Supplemented by reference TRBV28 and TRBJ2-2, the full variable domain reads DVKVTQSSRYLVKRTGEKVFLECVQDMDHENMFWYRQDPGLGLRLIYFSYDVKMKEKGDIPEGYSVSREKKERFSLILESASTNQTSMYLCAGSLASLEAGELFFGEGSRLTVL.

This chain joins TRBV9 and TRBJ2-3, with D perhaps TRBD2 (6 bases). V was shortened by 2 bases and J by 2 bases, with 12 bases between the two germline ends. The CDR3 totals 15 residues. CDR1 is SGDLS and CDR2 is YYNGEE in the germline V gene. Here the CDR3 DNA reads TGTGCCAGCAGCGTTAGAGGGACTCCCACAGATACGCAGTATTTT. It encodes CASSVRGTPTDTQYF.

The genes are TRBV5-1 and TRBJ2-7; possibly TRBD2 for D (5 bases). The V end was cut by 4 bases, the J end by 5 bases, with 16 bases between. From germline, CDR1 is SGHRS and CDR2 YFSETQ. The CDR3 has 14 residues. CDR3: CASSAGSGINEQYF. The CDR3 DNA is TGCGCCAGCAGCGCCGGGTCGGGGATCAACGAGCAGTACTTC.

This clonotype was recorded at least ten times. This chain uses TRBV6-2 or TRBV6-3 with TRBJ2-3, with 9 positions matching TRBD2. The CDR3 spans 16 residues. CDR1 and CDR2 from the germline V gene are MNHEY and SVGEGT. Trimming cost V 2 bases and J 3 bases; bases outside gene matches: 6. CDR3 protein: CASSYGVLAGTDTQYF. The CDR3, as DNA: TGTGCCAGCAGTTACGGGGTACTAGCGGGTACAGATACGCAGTATTTT.

This chain uses TRBV3-1 with TRBJ2-3, with 7 bases aligning to TRBD2. This CDR3 is 14 amino acids long. Looked up from germline, CDR1 is LGHDT and CDR2 is YNNKEL (reference sequence). Trimming at V came to 1 base and at J to 4 bases, leaving 2 bases not matched to a gene. CDR3 residues: CASSQGRGADTQYF. In DNA form, the CDR3 reads TGTGCCAGCAGCCAAGGCCGGGGGGCAGATACGCAGTATTTT.

The chain combines TRBV11-3 with TRBJ2-3; D unresolved. The length of the CDR3 is 13 residues. Per the germline V gene, CDR1 is SGHNT and CDR2 is YENEEA. The V gene lost 4 bases and the J gene lost 7 bases, with 12 bases spanning the gap. The CDR3 DNA reads TGTGCCAGCAGCTCCGGTTCAGCCTATACGCAGTATTTT. Translating gives CASSSGSAYTQYF. The whole variable domain, filled in from reference TRBV11-3 and TRBJ2-3, reads EAGVVQSPRYKIIEKKQPVAFWCNPISGHNTLYWYLQNLGQGPELLIRYENEEAVDDSQLPKDRFSAERLKGVDSTLKIQPAELGDSAVYLCASSSGSAYTQYFGPGTRLTVL.

The chain combines TRBV6-5 with TRBJ1-4, with D unresolved. The CDR3 loop spans 14 amino acids. The V gene lost 6 bases and the J gene lost 5 bases, with 13 bases spanning the gap. Germline CDR1 is MNHEY and CDR2 is SVGAGI. CDR3 loop: CASSRTPANEKLFF. The CDR3 DNA reads TGTGCCAGCAGCCGGACTCCGGCGAATGAAAAACTGTTTTTT.

This clonotype was seen at least ten times. The chain carries TRBV11-2 and TRBJ2-2; perhaps D is TRBD1 or TRBD2 (5 bases each). The germline CDR1 and CDR2 sequences are SGHAT and FQNNGV. V lost 4 bases and J 7 bases, leaving 16 bases between the germline ends. The CDR3 has 15 amino acids. CDR3 region: CASSSSGAWGGELFF. For the CDR3, the DNA is TGTGCCAGCAGCTCGTCCGGGGCGTGGGGCGGGGAGCTGTTTTTT.

At least ten counts were recorded for this clonotype. For the CDR3, the DNA is TGCGCCAGCAGCTTGGTCCTAGCAGGCTACGAGCAGTACTTC. This gives the protein CASSLVLAGYEQYF. V gene TRBV5-1 combines with J gene TRBJ2-7; D perhaps matches TRBD2 (5 bases). V was cut by 0 bases and J by 3 bases, with 10 bases left in between. Germline V gene lookup returns CDR1 SGHRS and CDR2 YFSETQ. The CDR3 sequence is 14 residues long.

This rearrangement joins TRBV12-3 or TRBV12-4 to TRBJ1-1; no reliable D call. The CDR3 covers 17 residues. Trimming removed 5 bases from V and 1 base from J, with 20 bases in between. CDR3 nucleotide sequence: TGTGCCAGCAGTCTCCAAGCGGGAGGGCAGGAGAACACTGAAGCTTTCTTT. It translates to CASSLQAGGQENTEAFF.

The J gene is TRBJ2-2, the V gene TRBV10-3; D possibly corresponds to TRBD1 (6 bases). Germline-derived CDR1 and CDR2 are ENHRY and SYGVKD. V dropped 7 bases and J dropped 1 base, with 13 bases sitting between them. The length of the CDR3 is 15 residues. The CDR3, as DNA: TGTGCCATCACCGCGACAGGTATGAACACCGGGGAGCTGTTTTTT. Translating gives CAITATGMNTGELFF.

This clonotype has a handful of counts. The V call is TRBV2, the J call TRBJ2-1; D is undetermined. CDR1 SNHLY and CDR2 FYNNEI come from the germline V gene. The CDR3 is made up of 15 amino acids. Deletions cut 3 bases from V and 5 bases from J, with 14 bases between. The CDR3 region is CASSDQAPGNNEQFF. The CDR3 DNA reads as TGTGCCAGCAGTGACCAGGCCCCTGGGAACAATGAGCAGTTCTTC.

Many counts were recorded for this clonotype. The V call is TRBV12-3 or TRBV12-4, the J call TRBJ1-5, with D unresolved. The CDR3 has 15 residues. V lost 6 bases, J lost 4 bases, and 16 bases lay in between. The CDR3 is CASSSQPVKNQPQHF. Written as DNA, the CDR3 is TGTGCCAGCAGCTCACAGCCGGTTAAGAATCAGCCCCAGCATTTT.

The rearrangement uses TRBV5-4 and TRBJ1-4, with no clear D. CDR3 length: 15 amino acids. V lost 4 bases to trimming and J lost 5 bases, with 15 bases between them. CDR1 and CDR2 (germline): SGHNT, YYREEE (reference sequence). For the CDR3, the DNA is TGTGCCAGCAGCCTTGGCGGGAGTGGGAATGAAAAACTGTTTTTT. Translating gives CASSLGGSGNEKLFF.

Worth noting for this clonotype: The CDR3 carries no conserved terminal phenylalanine or tryptophan, so it likely arises from a read error. The DNA is omitted, as the CDR3 cannot be located on it reliably, and the CDR3 follows TCRdb's listing. The chain employs TRBV20-1 and TRBJ1-4; the table's D call of TRBD1 was not tested on the DNA. The CDR3 length is 8 residues, termini included. Germline V CDR1 and CDR2: DFQATT, SNEGSKA (reference sequence). The CDR3 reads CSARDGGG.

This clonotype was detected many times. This chain joins TRBV6-5 and TRBJ2-1; D remains unclear. This CDR3 spans 15 amino acids. Germline V lookup: CDR1 MNHEY, CDR2 SVGAGI. V lost 0 bases and J lost 7, with 13 bases in between. CDR3 residues: CASSYSRKGLNEQFF. The CDR3 DNA follows: TGTGCCAGCAGTTACTCACGTAAAGGTCTTAATGAGCAGTTCTTC.

The rearrangement joins TRBV20-1 to TRBJ2-6, with 9 bases that match TRBD1. There are 18 residues in the CDR3. The V gene end was trimmed by 0 bases and the J gene end by 1 base; junction bases not matched to a gene: 7. The germline CDR1 and CDR2 sequences are DFQATT and SNEGSKA (reference sequence). Here the CDR3 reads CSARDPGQGTSGANVLTF. In DNA form, the CDR3 reads TGCAGTGCTAGAGACCCGGGACAGGGAACTTCTGGGGCCAACGTCCTGACTTTC.

V is TRBV7-2 and J is TRBJ2-7; D is uncertain. V was pared by 4 bases and J by 3 bases, with 16 bases between. The CDR3 covers 15 residues. Per the germline V gene, CDR1 is SGHTA and CDR2 is FQGNSA. The DNA of the CDR3 is TGTGCCAGCAGCTGGACCCCGGGCGAGAGCTACGAGCAGTACTTC. Translated: CASSWTPGESYEQYF.

V is TRBV5-6 and J is TRBJ2-5; 12 positions agree with TRBD2. Germline trimming cut 4 bases from V and 5 bases from J; bases unmatched to any gene: 12. This CDR3 has 17 amino acids. Germline V lookup: CDR1 SGHDT, CDR2 YYEEEE. CDR3: CASSQEMTSGRVETQYF. CDR3 nucleotides: TGTGCCAGCAGCCAAGAGATGACTAGCGGGAGAGTCGAGACCCAGTACTTC.

The chain recombines TRBV11-2 with TRBJ1-3; D is undetermined. Trimming removed 4 bases from V and 12 bases from J, with 13 bases in between. The CDR3 has 12 residues. Germline lookup yields CDR1 SGHAT and CDR2 FQNNGV. The DNA for the CDR3 is TGTGCCAGCAGCTCTCAAACGAGCATCATATATTTT. As protein: CASSSQTSIIYF.

This clonotype has at least ten counts. This chain links TRBV4-1 with TRBJ1-2, with a tentative D call TRBD1 (5 bases). This CDR3 contains 15 residues. V gave up 3 bases and J gave up 2 bases, with 13 bases separating them. CDR1 is MGHRA and CDR2 is YSYEKL in the germline V gene. This chain's CDR3 is CASSHPLEGNYGYTF. CDR3 nucleotide sequence: TGCGCCAGCAGCCACCCCCTCGAGGGGAACTATGGCTACACCTTC.

The V gene is TRBV20-1, the J gene TRBJ2-6, with a possible D match to TRBD1 (6 bases). V was clipped by 5 bases and J by 2 bases, with 10 bases between them. This CDR3 is built from 14 residues. Germline V gene sequence: CDR1 DFQATT, CDR2 SNEGSKA (reference sequence). The CDR3 nucleotides read TGCAGTGCTTCAGGGGAAACTGGGGCCAACGTCCTGACTTTC. Translation gives CSASGETGANVLTF.

This sequence joins TRBV11-3 and TRBJ2-7, with D possibly being TRBD1 (5 bases). V lost 6 bases and J 0 bases, leaving 9 bases between the germline ends. This CDR3 comprises 13 residues. The germline CDR1 and CDR2 sequences are SGHNT and YENEEA. The CDR3 DNA reads as TGTGCCAGCAGTGGGCAGGGCTCCTACGAGCAGTACTTC. As protein: CASSGQGSYEQYF.

CDR3 protein: CASSLETGGGEKLFF. The CDR3, as DNA: TGCGCCAGCAGCTTGGAGACAGGGGGTGGTGAAAAACTGTTTTTT. V gene TRBV5-1 combines with J gene TRBJ1-4, with TRBD1 matching over 9 bases. Germline lookup yields CDR1 SGHRS and CDR2 YFSETQ. The CDR3 loop spans 15 amino acids. V lost 0 bases, J lost 7 bases, and 4 bases stayed unmatched.

This clonotype was seen a single time. The V gene is TRBV9, the J gene TRBJ2-7; D possibly corresponds to TRBD2 (7 bases). The J call may be faulty, since TRBJ2-1 better matches the DNA end. Germline CDR1 SGDLS, CDR2 YYNGEE. The CDR3 length is 20 residues. In DNA, the CDR3 is TGTGCCAGCAGCGAGGAGGGGGGACTAACCACAGATACGCAGTATAATGAGCAGTTCTTC. This sequence encodes CASSEEGGLTTDTQYNEQFF.

CDR3 residues: CASSFLDRGRGQPQHF. The CDR3 bases are TGTGCCAGCAGCTTTCTGGACAGGGGAAGGGGTCAGCCCCAGCATTTT. V usage is TRBV5-6 and J usage is TRBJ1-5, with 9 bases aligning to TRBD1. V shed 2 bases and J 6 bases; nucleotides not matched to a gene: 9. Germline V gene lookup returns CDR1 SGHDT and CDR2 YYEEEE. The CDR3 extends over 16 amino acids.

This clonotype was seen a handful of times. V is TRBV2 and J is TRBJ2-7; 14 positions agree with TRBD2. Trimming removed 6 bases from V and 3 bases from J; junction bases left unmatched: 1. Germline V gene data show CDR1 as SNHLY and CDR2 as FYNNEI. The CDR3 consists of 14 residues. The CDR3 coding sequence is TGTGCCAGCAGGGGGACTAGCGGGGGCTACGAGCAGTACTTC. Residues: CASRGTSGGYEQYF.

This clonotype has ten or more counts. The chain joins TRBV7-8 to TRBJ2-1, with 8 bases fitting TRBD1. CDR3 length equals 15 residues. Germline loops: CDR1 SGHVS, CDR2 FQNEAQ. V was pared by 6 bases and J by 5 bases, with 9 bases of the junction left unmatched. The CDR3 bases are TGTGCCAGCAGTAGTGGACAGGGATCCCACAATGAGCAGTTCTTC. This translates into CASSSGQGSHNEQFF.

In the case of this clonotype: One end of the junction does not line up with germline, which may come from a read error. The chain couples TRBV4-2 to TRBJ2-5, with D uncertain. CDR1 is LGHNA, CDR2 YNFKEQ, per germline. CDR3 length: 8 amino acids. CDR3 residues: CASSSRVF. The CDR3 DNA sequence: TGTGCCAGCAGCTCAAGGGTCTTC.

This clonotype was observed a handful of times. A single base separates this from a much larger clone, so it may be a read error. V is TRBV6-5 and J is TRBJ1-2, with no clear D. V was pared by 4 bases and J by 8 bases, with 14 bases between. This CDR3 is 13 amino acids long. Per germline, CDR1 MNHEY and CDR2 SVGAGI. The CDR3 nucleotides are TGTGCCAGCAGTTCCTCGGCAGAAAGGGGCTACACCTTC. This translates into CASSSSAERGYTF.

This clonotype has only a few counts. This may be a read error: a much more frequent sequence differs by one nucleotide. This rearrangement joins TRBV20-1 to TRBJ1-5, with D possibly matching TRBD1 (6 bases). CDR1 and CDR2 from the germline V gene are DFQATT and SNEGSKA (reference sequence). The CDR3 spans 14 residues. CDR3 coding DNA: TGCAGTGCTAGTTCCGGGGGACACAATCCGCCCCAGCATTTT. It encodes CSASSGGHNPPQHF.